The rows below give T cell receptor beta chains drawn from one sample of a study of cytomegalovirus exposure and HLA in healthy donors. TCRdb's copy holds only in-frame clones and misses some; the assay was immunoSEQ multiplex PCR. The data show 140,000 to 150,000 clones, with about 80% seen just once and approximately 9.7% held by the top ten. Input material: PBMCs. The receptors were sampled from a woman aged 55 to 70 in good health and CMV-seropositive. CDR3s include the opening cysteine and the closing phenylalanine or tryptophan. The order of the fields is CDR3 length, clone size, D gene, V gene, J gene, CDR3 DNA, CDR3 protein. The D gene is left open where the match is weak. A clone size is listed for some rows: how often the clone was seen (once, few, many), or a class if it is expanded.

14	NA	NA	TRBV18	TRBJ1-3	TGTGCCAGCTCACTTGACAGCTCTGGAAACACCATATATTTT	CASSLDSSGNTIYF
16	NA	NA	TRBV6-1	TRBJ2-6	TGTGCCAGCAGTGGGTGGACTAACTCTGGGGCCAACGTCCTGACTTTC	CASSGWTNSGANVLTF
14	NA	NA	TRBV11-1	TRBJ2-1	TGTGCCAGCAGCAAGGAAGCGGAGTACAATGAGCAGTTCTTC	CASSKEAEYNEQFF
15	NA	NA	TRBV6-6	TRBJ1-1	TGTGCCAGCAGTTACGGGGGGGGAGGGGACACTGAAGCTTTCTTT	CASSYGGGGDTEAFF
14	NA	NA	TRBV6-1	TRBJ2-1	TGTGCCAGCAGTGCCGGACAGATCTACAATGAGCAGTTCTTC	CASSAGQIYNEQFF
15	NA	TRBD2	TRBV6-5	TRBJ2-1	TGTGCCAGCAGTACTCGACTAGCGGGAGACAATGAGCAGTTCTTC	CASSTRLAGDNEQFF
16	NA	NA	TRBV27	TRBJ2-1	TGTGCCAGCTCTAAGGGGGTACGGGCCACCTACAATGAGCAGTTCTTC	CASSKGVRATYNEQFF
11	NA	NA	TRBV30	TRBJ2-1	TGTGCCTGGAGCCCACGGGGTGAGCAGTTCTTC	CAWSPRGEQFF
12	NA	NA	TRBV5-4	TRBJ1-6	TGTGCCAGCAGCCGACAGAATTCACCCCTCCACTTT	CASSRQNSPLHF
13	once	TRBD2	TRBV7-6	TRBJ2-3	TGTGCCAGCGCGGGAGAATGGGAGAATACGCAGTATTTT	CASAGEWENTQYF
14	NA	TRBD1	TRBV11-2	TRBJ1-1	TGTGCCAGCAGCTGGGGACAGTTGAACACTGAAGCTTTCTTT	CASSWGQLNTEAFF
12	NA	NA	TRBV15	TRBJ2-5	TGTGCCACCAGCAGAGAGGGGGGGACCCAGTACTTC	CATSREGGTQYF
15	NA	TRBD2	TRBV27	TRBJ2-7	TGTGCCAGCATCAACTATGCGGGAGGTTCCTACGAGCAGTACTTC	CASINYAGGSYEQYF
12	NA	NA	TRBV7-9	TRBJ2-3	TGTGCCAGCAGCCGGGACTCAGATACGCAGTATTTT	CASSRDSDTQYF
13	once	NA	TRBV28	TRBJ1-1	TGTGCCAGCAGTCCTCAGGGTTCCACTGAAGCTTTCTTT	CASSPQGSTEAFF
13	NA	NA	TRBV7-2	TRBJ1-5	TGTGCCAGCAGCTGGGACACCCAGGTGGCCCAGCATTTT	CASSWDTQVAQHF
15	NA	TRBD1	TRBV10-3	TRBJ1-6	TGTGCCATCAGTGTCGAAGGGACAGGGCTCTCACCCCTCCACTTT	CAISVEGTGLSPLHF
13	NA	TRBD2	TRBV27	TRBJ2-7	TGTGCCAGCAGTGCGACTAGCGGCGACGAGCAGTACTTC	CASSATSGDEQYF
14	NA	NA	TRBV28	TRBJ1-2	TGTGCCAGCAGTCTGGCCTTGTCGAGGGTCTACTACACCTTC	CASSLALSRVYYTF
16	NA	TRBD1	TRBV5-1	TRBJ1-6	TGCGCCAGCAGCTTTCTCGGTCCCGGGACAGGGGAGGCCCTCCACTTT	CASSFLGPGTGEALHF
14	NA	TRBD2	TRBV7-8	TRBJ2-7	TGTGCCAGCAGCGGGACTAGCGGGATGTACGAGCAGTACTTC	CASSGTSGMYEQYF
15	NA	NA	TRBV19	TRBJ2-5	TGTGCCAGTAGTATAGTCTCCTCAGGGAAAGAGACCCAGTACTTC	CASSIVSSGKETQYF
15	NA	NA	TRBV7-9	TRBJ2-1	TGTGCCAGCAGCCCAAGGAGGTCCCCGGACGATGAGCAGTTCTTC	CASSPRRSPDDEQFF
15	NA	NA	TRBV5-8	TRBJ2-6	TGTGCCAGCAGCCGCACAGGAAGTGGGGCCAACGTCCTGACTTTC	CASSRTGSGANVLTF
14	NA	NA	TRBV5-1	TRBJ2-1	TGCGCCAGCAGCTTGGTCGCGGGTAGAAATGAGCAGTTCTTC	CASSLVAGRNEQFF
17	NA	NA	TRBV4-3	TRBJ2-5	TGCGCCAGCAGCCAAGGTCTCCCCATTACAATTGGAGAGACCCAGTACTTC	CASSQGLPITIGETQYF
11	few	NA	TRBV30	TRBJ2-2	TGTGCCGGACGGGGAACCGGGGAGCTGTTTTTT	CAGRGTGELFF
16	NA	NA	TRBV27	TRBJ2-1	TGTGCCAGCAGAAGCGGAGCGGTGAGCTCCTACAATGAGCAGTTCTTC	CASRSGAVSSYNEQFF
14	NA	TRBD1	TRBV30	TRBJ1-2	TGTGCCTGTCCCACCTGGACAGGGGGCTATGGCTACACCTTC	CACPTWTGGYGYTF